What follows is one TCR beta chain and its context. This clonotype was detected a few times. The antigen it binds to is not known. The sample holds no much larger clone one base away, and base qualities are not on file. This entry comes from a study of T-cell reconstitution after alpha-beta-depleted transplantation in children (dated by TCRdb to the mid-2010s). General notes on the study: The study quantitatively tracked T-cell immune reconstitution after TCRalphabeta/CD19-depleted allogeneic hematopoietic cell transplantation in children using TCR repertoire profiling.

Taken with the paper, the label for treatment or condition translates to: allogeneic hematopoietic cell transplantation with graft depleted of TCRalphabeta T cells and CD19 B cells. Transplant recipients were children who received TCRalphabeta/CD19-depleted allogeneic hematopoietic cell grafts. Libraries were made using PCR. The sample was run on an Illumina HiSeq 2500. TCR library preparation used molecular barcoding, with unique molecular identifiers applied to normalize quantification of the TCRbeta repertoire. TCRdb reprocessing: public reads trimmed at Q25 with fastp, clones called with MiXCR, in-frame beta chains kept. Entries that share a CDR3 protein sequence are merged under the most common genes and DNA. The sample table records around 420,000 distinct CDR3 sequences; around 15% of these occur just once. Together, the top ten hold about 32% of the sample. Overall study outcomes, separate from this receptor: The apparently early recovery of alphabetaT-cell counts about two months after transplant reportedly depended on only several hundred rapidly expanded clones that came from non-depleted graft cells. Over the following months the frequencies of hyperexpanded clones went down, and after one year T-cell counts and TCRbeta diversity were mostly credited to newly produced T cells. The high TCRbeta diversity at day 60 in some patients was ascribed to recipient T cells and intrathymic progenitors that had survived conditioning.

After removal of 8 bases from V and 0 bases from J, the junction retains 7 bases not matched to a gene. Its CDR3 holds 15 amino acids, cysteine through phenylalanine. The CDR3 DNA has 45 bases and is translated from base 1. In the germline V gene, CDR1 corresponds to SGHTA and CDR2 to FQGNSA. This specimen was PBMCs, mostly from graft donor cells, taken 360 days after TCRalphabeta/CD19-depleted stem cell transplant. This TCR derives from a boy in the first two years of life who had a stem cell transplant for Wiskott-Aldrich syndrome, so the T cells may come from the graft donor. This chain is built from TRBV7-2 and TRBJ1-5; the junction holds 7 bases that match TRBD1. The DNA reads as follows: TGTGCCAGCGCACCGGGACAGCGTAGCAATCAGCCCCAGCATTTT. Its product reads: CASAPGQRSNQPQHF.